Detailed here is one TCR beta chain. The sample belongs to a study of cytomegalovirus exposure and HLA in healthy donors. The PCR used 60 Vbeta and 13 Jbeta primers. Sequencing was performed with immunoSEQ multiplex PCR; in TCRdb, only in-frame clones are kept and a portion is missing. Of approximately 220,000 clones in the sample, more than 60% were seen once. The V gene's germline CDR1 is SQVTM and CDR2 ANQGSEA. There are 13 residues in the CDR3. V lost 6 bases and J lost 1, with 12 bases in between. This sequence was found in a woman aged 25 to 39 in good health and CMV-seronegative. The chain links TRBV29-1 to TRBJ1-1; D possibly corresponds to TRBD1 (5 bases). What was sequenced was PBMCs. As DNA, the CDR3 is TGCAGCGTCCTCCGACAGACGAACACTGAAGCTTTCTTT. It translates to CSVLRQTNTEAFF.